This is a list of T cell receptor beta chains from one sample in a study of OX40 agonist ivuxolimab in advanced cancers. Repertoires were generated with immunoSEQ multiplex PCR, while TCRdb's copy carries only in-frame clones and drops some. Of about 91,000 clones listed, approximately 90% are singletons. Sequencing was performed on CD4+ or CD8+ T cells sorted from blood, taken in a trial of the OX40 agonist ivuxolimab. The source of these receptors is an adult with an advanced solid tumor such as melanoma, head and neck, liver or kidney cancer. The CDR3 runs from the conserved cysteine through the conserved F or W. A D gene is named only where the DNA matches it firmly. Expanded clones are given a class, and other clones once, few, many or no size at all.

clone size,J gene,D gene,V gene,CDR3 DNA,CDR3 protein
.,TRBJ2-5,TRBD2,TRBV7-7,TGTGCTAGCAGCCCGGGGGGGAGACAAGAGACCCAGTACTTC,CASSPGGRQETQYF
.,TRBJ1-2,.,TRBV18,TGTGCCAGCTCACCCCGGGCCTATGGCTACACCTTC,CASSPRAYGYTF
.,TRBJ1-2,TRBD1,TRBV7-9,TGTGCCAGCAGCGACGACAGGGGGCTAGGATATGGCTACACCTTC,CASSDDRGLGYGYTF
once,TRBJ1-5,.,TRBV6-5,TGTGCCAGCAGCTTTAATAGCAATCAGCCCCAGCATTTT,CASSFNSNQPQHF
.,TRBJ2-7,TRBD2,TRBV27,TGTGCCAGCAGTTCCATCACAAGACGGGAGGGCCGGAACGAGCAGTACTTC,CASSSITRREGRNEQYF
.,TRBJ2-5,TRBD2,TRBV7-9,TGTGCCAGCAGCCCTTGGACTAGCGGGAGTAAAGAGACCCAGTACTTC,CASSPWTSGSKETQYF
.,TRBJ2-1,TRBD2,TRBV11-2,TGTGCCAGCAGCTCTGGACTAGCGAGTTTTTCTTACAATGAGCAGTTCTTC,CASSSGLASFSYNEQFF
few,TRBJ1-4,TRBD1,TRBV9,TGTGCCAGCAGCGCCTCGACAGGGCCCGCGGCTAATGAAAAACTGTTTTTT,CASSASTGPAANEKLFF
.,TRBJ2-5,.,TRBV5-8,TGTGCCAGCAGCTGGGAGGGGGGTGTGGAGACCCAGTACTTC,CASSWEGGVETQYF
once,TRBJ2-3,TRBD2,TRBV18,TGTGCCAGCTCACCGCGGGGGAGGTTTAGCACAGATACGCAGTATTTT,CASSPRGRFSTDTQYF
.,TRBJ1-2,TRBD1,TRBV5-6,TGTGCCAGCAGATTATTAACAGGGGGCACTAACTATGGCTACACCTTC,CASRLLTGGTNYGYTF
.,TRBJ1-4,.,TRBV28,TGTGCCAGCAGCTGGCAGGCGGCAGGGGCAACTAATGAAAAACTGTTTTTT,CASSWQAAGATNEKLFF
.,TRBJ2-3,.,TRBV11-3,TGTGCCAGCAGCCTAGGAATCATCACAGATACGCAGTATTTT,CASSLGIITDTQYF
once,TRBJ2-5,TRBD2,TRBV5-4,TGTGCCAGCAGGCCCGGACTAGCGGCGCGTCAAGAGACCCAGTACTTC,CASRPGLAARQETQYF
.,TRBJ2-4,.,TRBV11-2,TGTGCCAGCAGCCCCCAAGGGGATGGCGGTAAAAACATTCAGTACTTC,CASSPQGDGGKNIQYF
.,TRBJ2-5,.,TRBV5-1,TGCGCCAGCAGCTTGAACAGATACCAAGAGACCCAGTACTTC,CASSLNRYQETQYF
few,TRBJ2-1,TRBD2,TRBV11-2,TGTGCCAGCAGTAGAACCGGGACTAGCGGGAGTTACAATGAGCAGTTCTTC,CASSRTGTSGSYNEQFF
.,TRBJ1-2,.,TRBV5-1,TGCGCCAGCAGCTTGGTAGGGGACGGCTACACCTTC,CASSLVGDGYTF
.,TRBJ1-1,TRBD1,TRBV5-1,TGCGCCAGCAGCCGTCGGGGACAGGGCTTAATCACTGAAGCTTTCTTT,CASSRRGQGLITEAFF
.,TRBJ2-5,.,TRBV4-1,TGCGCCAGCAGCCAAGGCGACCAAGAGACCCAGTACTTC,CASSQGDQETQYF
.,TRBJ2-1,.,TRBV7-8,TGTGCCAGCAGCTTACAGACGGATTACAATGAGCAGTTCTTC,CASSLQTDYNEQFF
.,TRBJ2-2,.,TRBV6-1,TGTGCCAGCAGTTCCACTGACAGGCGGACCGGGGAGCTGTTTTTT,CASSSTDRRTGELFF
once,TRBJ2-3,.,TRBV5-1,TGCGCCAGCAGCTTTAACACGGTGGGATCAGATACGCAGTATTTT,CASSFNTVGSDTQYF
.,TRBJ2-1,TRBD2,TRBV7-2,TGTGCCAGCAGCTTTCACAGCGGGAACTACAATGAGCAGTTCTTC,CASSFHSGNYNEQFF